This T cell receptor beta chain originates from a study of T cell responses to AZD1222 COVID-19 vaccine. Overall study findings and caveats: Unmutated variant regions are reportedly targeted by nearly half of spike-specific TCRs. Baseline seropositivity occurred in only six or seven AZD1222 recipients.

Of note for this clone: Its matching antigen is unknown.

TCRdb keeps only in-frame clones here, not all; method: immunoSEQ multiplex PCR. The sample shows 150,000 or so clones, 90% to 95% of them seen only once. The sequence was collected from an adult in good health. The sequences come from peripheral blood, collected on day 0 of MenACWY control vaccination.

The DNA for the CDR3 is TGTGCCAGCAGCTTCAGAGGGCAGGTTGAAGCTTTCTTT. This codes for CASSFRGQVEAFF. This chain links TRBV7-8 with TRBJ1-1; D not certain. Germline values: CDR1 SGHVS, CDR2 FQNEAQ. With 3 bases removed from V and 7 bases from J, the gap between germline ends came to 12 bases. The CDR3 has 13 amino acids. The full variable domain, with the rest looked up from reference TRBV7-8 and TRBJ1-1, is GAGVSQSPRYKVAKRGQDVALRCDPISGHVSLFWYQQALGQGPEFLTYFQNEAQLDKSGLPSDRFFAERPEGSVSTLKIQRTQQEDSAVYLCASSFRGQVEAFFGQGTRLTVV.